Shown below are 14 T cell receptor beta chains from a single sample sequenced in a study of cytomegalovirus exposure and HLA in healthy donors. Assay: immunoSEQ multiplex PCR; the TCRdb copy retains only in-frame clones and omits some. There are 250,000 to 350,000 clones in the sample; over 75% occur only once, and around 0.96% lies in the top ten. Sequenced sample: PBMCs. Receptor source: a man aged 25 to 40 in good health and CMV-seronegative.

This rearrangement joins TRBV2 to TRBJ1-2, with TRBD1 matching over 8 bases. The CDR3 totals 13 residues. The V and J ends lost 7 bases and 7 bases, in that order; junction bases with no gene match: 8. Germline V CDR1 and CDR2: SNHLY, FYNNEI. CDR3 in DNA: TGTGCCAGCACTATGACAGGGGATTTTGGCTACACCTTC. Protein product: CASTMTGDFGYTF.

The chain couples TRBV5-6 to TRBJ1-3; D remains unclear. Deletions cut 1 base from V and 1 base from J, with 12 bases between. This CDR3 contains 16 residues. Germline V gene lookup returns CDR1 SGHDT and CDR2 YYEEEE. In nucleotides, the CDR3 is TGTGCCAGCAGCTTGTGGGCGCGAGCATCTGGAAACACCATATATTTT. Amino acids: CASSLWARASGNTIYF. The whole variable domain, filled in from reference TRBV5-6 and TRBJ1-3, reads DAGVTQSPTHLIKTRGQQVTLRCSPKSGHDTVSWYQQALGQGPQFIFQYYEEEERQRGNFPDRFSGHQFPNYSSELNVNALLLGDSALYLCASSLWARASGNTIYFGEGSWLTVV.

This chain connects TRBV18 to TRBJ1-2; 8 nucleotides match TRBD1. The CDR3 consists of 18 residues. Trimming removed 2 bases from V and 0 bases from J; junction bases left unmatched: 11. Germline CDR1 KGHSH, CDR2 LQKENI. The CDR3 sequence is CASSPIGTGPLANYGYTF. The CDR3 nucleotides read TGTGCCAGCTCACCAATCGGGACAGGACCATTAGCTAACTATGGCTACACCTTC.

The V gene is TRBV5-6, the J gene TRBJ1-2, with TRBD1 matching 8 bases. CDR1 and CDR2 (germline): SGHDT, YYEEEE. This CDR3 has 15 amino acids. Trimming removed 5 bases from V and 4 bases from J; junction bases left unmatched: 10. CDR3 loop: CASSHPGGKGYGYTF. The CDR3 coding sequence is TGTGCCAGCAGTCATCCAGGGGGCAAGGGCTATGGCTACACCTTC.

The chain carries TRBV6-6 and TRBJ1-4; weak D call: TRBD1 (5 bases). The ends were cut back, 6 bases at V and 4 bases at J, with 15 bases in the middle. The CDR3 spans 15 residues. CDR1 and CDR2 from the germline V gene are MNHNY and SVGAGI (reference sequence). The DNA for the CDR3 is TGTGCCAGCAGCAACAAGGGGCCCAATAATGAAAAACTGTTTTTT. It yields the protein CASSNKGPNNEKLFF.

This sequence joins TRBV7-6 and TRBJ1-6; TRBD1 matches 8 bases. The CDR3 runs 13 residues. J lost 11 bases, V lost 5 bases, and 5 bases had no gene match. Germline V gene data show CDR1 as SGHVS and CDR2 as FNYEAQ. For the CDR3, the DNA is TGTGCCAGCAGCCCGGACAGGGCCGCACCCCTCCACTTT. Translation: CASSPDRAAPLHF.

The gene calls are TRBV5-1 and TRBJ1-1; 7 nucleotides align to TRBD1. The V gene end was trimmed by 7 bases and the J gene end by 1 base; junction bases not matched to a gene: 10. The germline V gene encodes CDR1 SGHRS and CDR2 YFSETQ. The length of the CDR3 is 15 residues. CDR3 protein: CASRPWDSTNTEAFF. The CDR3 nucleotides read TGCGCCAGCCGTCCTTGGGACAGTACGAACACTGAAGCTTTCTTT.

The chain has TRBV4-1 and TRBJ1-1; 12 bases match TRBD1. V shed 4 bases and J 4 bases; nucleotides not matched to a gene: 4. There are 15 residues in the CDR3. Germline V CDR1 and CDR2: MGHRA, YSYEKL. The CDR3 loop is CASSLTGQGATEAFF. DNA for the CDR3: TGCGCCAGCAGCCTAACGGGACAGGGGGCCACTGAAGCTTTCTTT.

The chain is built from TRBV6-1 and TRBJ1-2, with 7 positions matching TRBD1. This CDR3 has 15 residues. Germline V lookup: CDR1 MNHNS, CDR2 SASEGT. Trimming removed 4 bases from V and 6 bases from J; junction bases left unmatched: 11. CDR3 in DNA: TGTGCCAGCAGTGGACAGGGTTCGGCTCTTCATGGCTACACCTTC. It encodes CASSGQGSALHGYTF.

The CDR3 here is CSVEEGQASEQYF. In nucleotides, the CDR3 is TGCAGCGTTGAAGAGGGACAGGCCTCAGAGCAGTACTTC. V usage is TRBV29-1 and J usage is TRBJ2-7; 8 positions agree with TRBD1. With V trimmed by 0 bases and J by 7 bases, 5 bases remained unmatched. The CDR3 sequence is 13 residues long. Germline CDR1 reads SQVTM; CDR2 reads ANQGSEA.

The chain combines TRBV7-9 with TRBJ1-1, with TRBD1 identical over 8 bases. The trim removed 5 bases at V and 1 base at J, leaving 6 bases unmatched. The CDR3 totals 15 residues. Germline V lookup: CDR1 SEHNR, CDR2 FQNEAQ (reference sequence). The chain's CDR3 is CASSPRQGRNTEAFF. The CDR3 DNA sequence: TGTGCCAGCAGCCCCCGACAGGGGAGGAACACTGAAGCTTTCTTT.

For the CDR3, the DNA is TGTGCCAGCTCACTTACCGAGGTCCGCTCTTGGGGCTACACCTTC. This gives the protein CASSLTEVRSWGYTF. The chain combines TRBV18 with TRBJ1-2; the D is unclear. Trimming took off 4 bases at V and 8 bases at J, with 20 bases between the two ends. Germline CDR1 and CDR2: KGHSH and LQKENI. The length of the CDR3 is 15 residues.

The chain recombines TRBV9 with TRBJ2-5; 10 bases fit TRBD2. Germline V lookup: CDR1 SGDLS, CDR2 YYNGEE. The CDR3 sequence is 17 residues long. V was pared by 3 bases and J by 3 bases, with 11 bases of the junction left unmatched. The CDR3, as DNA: TGTGCCAGCAGCGCTCGCCCGAGCGGGGGGGCTGAAGAGACCCAGTACTTC. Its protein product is CASSARPSGGAEETQYF.

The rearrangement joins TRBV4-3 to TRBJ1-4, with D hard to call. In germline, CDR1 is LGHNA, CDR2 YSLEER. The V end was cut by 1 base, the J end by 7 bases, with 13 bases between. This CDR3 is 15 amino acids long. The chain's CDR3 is CASSQVEDIPEKLFF. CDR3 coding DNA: TGCGCCAGCAGCCAAGTGGAAGACATCCCTGAAAAACTGTTTTTT.